This T cell receptor beta chain was observed in a study of T cells after yellow fever vaccination (dated by TCRdb to 2018 to 2020). Study-level background: The SMART-Seq v4 Ultra Low Input RNA kit was used to prepare libraries from fractions with low cell numbers. Bulk TCR alpha and beta repertoires were sequenced longitudinally to track T-cell clones before and after primary and booster YFV17D yellow fever vaccination. Two healthy male donors, one aged 18 to 30 and one aged 30 to 40 years, made up the cohort. Blood was drawn at multiple timepoints before and after primary and secondary immunization, with bulk PBMC replicates and cell subsets isolated.

TCRdb shows the sequencer as Illumina NovaSeq 6000. Synthesis of TCR cDNA relied on 5'RACE template switching, a step that introduced a universal primer site along with unique molecular identifiers. Priming for cDNA synthesis came from both the TCR alpha and TCR beta constant segments. Library amplification involved two PCR steps, and the second step added sample barcodes and sequencing adapters. Libraries were sequenced on Illumina HiSeq 2500 (2x100 bp) or NovaSeq (2x150 bp). In the authors' own workflow: MIGEC was used to demultiplex reads and collapse the reads into UMI consensus sequences, and MiXCR was used for V(D)J alignment. Clonotypes responding to the vaccine were identified with edgeR on replicate PBMC samples, with the criteria of FDR below 0.01 and a log2 fold change above 5 up to day 15. CD4 or CD8 identity was assigned to each bulk clonotype according to whether the clonotype was present at higher abundance in the sequenced CD4 repertoire or the sequenced CD8 repertoire. Using fastp at Q25 and MiXCR, TCRdb reprocessed the public reads and kept productive beta chains. Each record represents a unique CDR3 protein, reported with the most common genes and DNA among its rows. TCRdb assigned the V and J calls; the authors' analysis was not used. The sample contains a few hundred thousand distinct CDR3 sequences, roughly 3.5% of them found a single time. The top ten hold around 22% of the sample.

Including the terminal cysteine and valine, the CDR3 comprises 13 residues. The sequence is cut down to CDR3 DNA, 39 bases in frame from base 1. The V and J ends are trimmed by 4 bases and 6 bases, leaving 13 bases between them. CDR1 is given as SNHLY and CDR2 as FYNNEI, both from the germline V gene. Regarding this clonotype: Its binding antigen is unknown. No clone much larger than this one lies a single base away; base qualities are absent.

The research as a whole found: Because only two donors were included in the study, the extent to which the findings can be generalized is limited. A small fraction of clonotypes showed up in both the CD4 and CD8 compartments, probably as a result of convergent recombination. Most clones expanded after primary vaccination (around 97% of CD4 and over 80% of CD8) were re-detected after the booster, suggesting that broad memory maintenance occurred. Compared with the primary T-cell response, the secondary T-cell response was weaker but faster, peaking on day 5 rather than day 15. Computational filtering was required because FACS-sorted repertoires could contain abundant contaminating clonotypes from the bulk population.

According to the study, the label for this sample's treatment or condition signals: live attenuated yellow fever vaccine strain. Two biological replicates of bulk PBMCs were collected at each blood-draw timepoint. A standard Ficoll-Paque protocol was used to isolate PBMCs from peripheral blood. TriZol was used to extract RNA from bulk PBMCs, CD4 and CD8 fractions, and dextramer-positive and dextramer-negative fractions. Material: PBMCs, obtained on the day of the yellow fever booster vaccination. The TCR originated in a man aged 18 to 29 who received the YFV17D yellow fever vaccine. The chain couples TRBV2 to TRBJ2-7, and the D gene may be TRBD1, 5 bases matching. The base sequence is TGTGCCAGCAGTGGACAGAGGATTGGCGAGCAGTACGTC. Its coded protein is CASSGQRIGEQYV.